This T cell receptor beta chain is from a study of blood T cell repertoires in COVID-19. Study background: Samples of COVID-19 (acute and convalescent) were obtained from the United States, Italy and Spain. The cDNA or gDNA used as material had been derived from T cells, B-cell-depleted T cells, or PBMCs.

As originally analysed: Estimation of nucleated cell counts was performed using reference gene primer amplification. The data were produced by immunoSEQ multiplex PCR, yet TCRdb's version contains in-frame clones alone and is incomplete. The D gene and trimming were derived from the DNA, and the V and J assignments and clone size from that table. The table records approximately 90,000 clones, 79% of them present only once. The V gene lost 0 bases and the J gene lost 5 bases, with 6 bases spanning the gap. Germline V gives CDR1 LGHDT, CDR2 YNNKEL (reference sequence). This CDR3 spans 13 amino acids. Material: peripheral blood. This TCR was recovered from a human donor in a cohort sampled during active COVID-19. This sequence joins TRBV3-1 (or the pseudogene TRBV3-2) and TRBJ2-3, with no clear D. The CDR3 region has the DNA TGTGCCAGCAGCCAAGAAGCTGGAGATACGCAGTATTTT. This encodes CASSQEAGDTQYF.